The T cell receptor (beta chain) under discussion was sequenced for a study of neurological immune-mediated disorders. The germline V and J ends were trimmed by 1 base and 1 base, with 4 bases remaining between them. Germline CDR1 SEHNR, CDR2 FQNEAQ (reference sequence). The CDR3 length is 13 residues. The sample holds many counts of this clonotype. A single record per CDR3 protein comes from TCRdb applying MiXCR to the 5' RACE reads. The sample consists of 30,000 or so distinct CDR3 sequences, roughly 4.4% of them appearing once. V gene TRBV7-9 combines with J gene TRBJ1-1, with D uncertain. The specimen sequenced was PBMCs. The TCR sequence derives from a young man in good health. The CDR3 bases are TGTGCCAGCAGCTTAGTGCAGAACACTGAAGCTTTCTTT. Translated: CASSLVQNTEAFF. The variable domain in full, with the rest retrieved from reference TRBV7-9 and TRBJ1-1, is DTGVSQNPRHKITKRGQNVTFRCDPISEHNRLYWYRQTLGQGPEFLTYFQNEAQLEKSRLLSDRFSAERPKGSFSTLEIQRTEQGDSAMYLCASSLVQNTEAFFGQGTRLTVV.